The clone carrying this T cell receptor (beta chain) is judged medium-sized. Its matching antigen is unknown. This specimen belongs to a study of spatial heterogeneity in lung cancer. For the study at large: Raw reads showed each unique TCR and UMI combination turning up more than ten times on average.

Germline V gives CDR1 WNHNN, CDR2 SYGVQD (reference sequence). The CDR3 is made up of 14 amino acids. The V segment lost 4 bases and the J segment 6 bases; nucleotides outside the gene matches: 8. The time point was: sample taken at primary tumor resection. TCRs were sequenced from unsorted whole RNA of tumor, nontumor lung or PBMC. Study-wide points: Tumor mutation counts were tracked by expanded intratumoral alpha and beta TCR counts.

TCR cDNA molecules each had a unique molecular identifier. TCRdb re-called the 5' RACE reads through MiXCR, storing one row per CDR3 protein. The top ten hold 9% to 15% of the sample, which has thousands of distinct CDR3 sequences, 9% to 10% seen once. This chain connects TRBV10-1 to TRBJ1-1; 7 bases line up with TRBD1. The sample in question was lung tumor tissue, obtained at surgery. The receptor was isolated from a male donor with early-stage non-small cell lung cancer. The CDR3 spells CASSVARQGAEAFF. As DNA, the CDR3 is TGCGCCAGCAGTGTGGCACGGCAGGGGGCTGAAGCTTTCTTT.